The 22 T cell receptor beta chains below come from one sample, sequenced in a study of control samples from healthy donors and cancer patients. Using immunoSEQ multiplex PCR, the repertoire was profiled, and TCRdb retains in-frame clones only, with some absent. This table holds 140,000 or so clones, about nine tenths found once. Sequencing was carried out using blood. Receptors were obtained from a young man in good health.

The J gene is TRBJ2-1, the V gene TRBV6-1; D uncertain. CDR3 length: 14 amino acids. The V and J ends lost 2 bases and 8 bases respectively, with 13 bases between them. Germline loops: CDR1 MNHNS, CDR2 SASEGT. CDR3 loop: CASSEKGLPHEQFF. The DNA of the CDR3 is TGTGCCAGCAGTGAAAAAGGTCTTCCTCATGAGCAGTTCTTC.

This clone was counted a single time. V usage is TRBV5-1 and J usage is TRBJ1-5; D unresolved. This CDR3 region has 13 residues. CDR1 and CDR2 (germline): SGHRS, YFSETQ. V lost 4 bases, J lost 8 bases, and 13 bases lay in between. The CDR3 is CASSPGLQEPQHF. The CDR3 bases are TGCGCCAGCAGCCCTGGCCTCCAGGAGCCCCAGCATTTT.

The CDR3 region is CASSVAGTSRGSTDTQYF. CDR3 bases: TGTGCCAGCAGCGTAGCCGGGACTAGCCGAGGTAGCACAGATACGCAGTATTTT. The chain combines TRBV9 with TRBJ2-3, with 9 bases fitting TRBD2. After removal of 0 bases from V and 0 bases from J, the junction contained 8 bases not matched to a gene. The CDR3 contains 18 residues. Germline V gene data show CDR1 as SGDLS and CDR2 as YYNGEE.

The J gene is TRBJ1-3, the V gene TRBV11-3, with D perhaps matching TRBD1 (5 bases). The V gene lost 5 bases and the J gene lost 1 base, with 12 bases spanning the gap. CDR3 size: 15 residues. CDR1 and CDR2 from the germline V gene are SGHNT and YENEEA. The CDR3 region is CASSRGGGSGNTIYF. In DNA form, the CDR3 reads TGTGCCAGCAGCCGCGGCGGGGGGTCTGGAAACACCATATATTTT.

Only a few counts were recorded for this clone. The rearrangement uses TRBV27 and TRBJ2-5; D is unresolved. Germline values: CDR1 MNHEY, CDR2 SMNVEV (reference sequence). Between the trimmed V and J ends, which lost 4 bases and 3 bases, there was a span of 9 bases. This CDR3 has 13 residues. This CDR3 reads CASSSAGEETQYF. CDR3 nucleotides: TGTGCCAGCAGTTCAGCTGGGGAAGAGACCCAGTACTTC.

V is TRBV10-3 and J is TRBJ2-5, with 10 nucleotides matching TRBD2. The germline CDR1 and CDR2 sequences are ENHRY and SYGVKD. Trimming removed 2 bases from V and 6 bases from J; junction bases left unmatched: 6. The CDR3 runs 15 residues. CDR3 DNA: TGTGCCATCAGTGAGGCAGCGGGAGGGAAACAGACCCAGTACTTC. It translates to CAISEAAGGKQTQYF.

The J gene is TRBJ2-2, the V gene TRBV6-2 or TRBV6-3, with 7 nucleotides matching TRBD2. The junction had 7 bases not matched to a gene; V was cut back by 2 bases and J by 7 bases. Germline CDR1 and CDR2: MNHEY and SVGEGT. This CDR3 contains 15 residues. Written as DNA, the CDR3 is TGTGCCAGCAGTTACCGGCCGGCGGGGGTCGGGGAGCTGTTTTTT. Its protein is CASSYRPAGVGELFF.

Here the CDR3 reads CASSIGQGPVHEQYF. The CDR3 bases are TGTGCCAGTAGTATTGGGCAAGGGCCGGTCCACGAGCAGTACTTC. The chain carries TRBV19 and TRBJ2-7; no clear D gene. V lost 3 bases and J lost 5, with 17 bases in between. Germline loops: CDR1 LNHDA, CDR2 SQIVND (reference sequence). This CDR3 has 15 residues.

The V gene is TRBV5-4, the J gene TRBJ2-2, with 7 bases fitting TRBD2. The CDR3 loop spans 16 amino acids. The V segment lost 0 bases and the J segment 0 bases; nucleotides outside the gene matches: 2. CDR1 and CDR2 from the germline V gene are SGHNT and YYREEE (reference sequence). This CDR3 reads CASSLGAGANTGELFF. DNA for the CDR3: TGTGCCAGCAGCTTGGGGGCGGGGGCGAACACCGGGGAGCTGTTTTTT.

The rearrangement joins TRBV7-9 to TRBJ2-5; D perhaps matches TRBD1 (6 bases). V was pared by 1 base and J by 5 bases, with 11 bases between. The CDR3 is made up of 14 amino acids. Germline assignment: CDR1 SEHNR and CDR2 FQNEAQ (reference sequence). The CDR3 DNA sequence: TGTGCCAGCAGCTTAGGCTCAGGGGTGGAGACCCAGTACTTC. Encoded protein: CASSLGSGVETQYF.

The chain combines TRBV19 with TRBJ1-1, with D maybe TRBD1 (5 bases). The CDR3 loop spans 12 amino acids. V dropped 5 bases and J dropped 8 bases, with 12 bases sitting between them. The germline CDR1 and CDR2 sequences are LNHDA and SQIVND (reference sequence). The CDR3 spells CASSSRGAEAFF. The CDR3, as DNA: TGTGCCAGTAGTTCCCGAGGGGCGGAAGCTTTCTTT.

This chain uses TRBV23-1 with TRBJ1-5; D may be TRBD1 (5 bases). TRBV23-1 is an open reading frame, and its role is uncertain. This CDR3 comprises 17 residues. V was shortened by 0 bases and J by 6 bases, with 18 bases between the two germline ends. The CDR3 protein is CASSQSPSTGEGQPQHF. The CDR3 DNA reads TGCGCCAGCAGTCAATCTCCCTCCACGGGGGAAGGTCAGCCCCAGCATTTT.

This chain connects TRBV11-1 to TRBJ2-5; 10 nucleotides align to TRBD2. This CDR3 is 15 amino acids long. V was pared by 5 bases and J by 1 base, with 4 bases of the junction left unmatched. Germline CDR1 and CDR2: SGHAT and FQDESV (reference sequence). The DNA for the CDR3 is TGTGCCAGCAGCGCGAGCGGGAGGGTCCAAGAGACCCAGTACTTC. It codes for CASSASGRVQETQYF.

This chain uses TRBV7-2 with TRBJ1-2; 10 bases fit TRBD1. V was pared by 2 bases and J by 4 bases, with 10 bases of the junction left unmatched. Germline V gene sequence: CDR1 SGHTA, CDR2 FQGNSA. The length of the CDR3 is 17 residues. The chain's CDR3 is CASSLRISDRGAYGYTF. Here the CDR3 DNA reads TGTGCCAGCAGCTTAAGGATATCGGACAGGGGGGCCTATGGCTACACCTTC.

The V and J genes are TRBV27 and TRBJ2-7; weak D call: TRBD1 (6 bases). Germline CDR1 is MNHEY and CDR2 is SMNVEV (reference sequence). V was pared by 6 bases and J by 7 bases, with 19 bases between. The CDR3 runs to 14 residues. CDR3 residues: CASSLRGRSTEQYF. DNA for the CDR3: TGTGCCAGCAGCCTAAGGGGGAGATCGACTGAGCAGTACTTC.

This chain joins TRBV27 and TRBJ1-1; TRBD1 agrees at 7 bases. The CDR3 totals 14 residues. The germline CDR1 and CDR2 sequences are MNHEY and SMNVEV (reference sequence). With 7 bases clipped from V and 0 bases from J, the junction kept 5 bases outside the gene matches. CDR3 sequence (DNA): TGTGCCAGCACAAAGGACAGGATGAACACTGAAGCTTTCTTT. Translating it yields CASTKDRMNTEAFF.

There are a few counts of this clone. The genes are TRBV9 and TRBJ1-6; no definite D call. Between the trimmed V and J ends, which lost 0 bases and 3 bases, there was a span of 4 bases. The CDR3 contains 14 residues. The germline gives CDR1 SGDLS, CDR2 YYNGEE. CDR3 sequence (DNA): TGTGCCAGCAGCGTAGCTCACTATAATTCACCCCTCCACTTT. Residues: CASSVAHYNSPLHF.

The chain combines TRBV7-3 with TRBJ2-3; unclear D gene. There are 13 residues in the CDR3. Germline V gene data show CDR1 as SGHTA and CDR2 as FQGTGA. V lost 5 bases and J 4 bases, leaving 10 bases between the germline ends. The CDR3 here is CASSPAPADTQYF. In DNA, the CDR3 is TGTGCCAGCAGCCCCGCCCCAGCAGATACGCAGTATTTT. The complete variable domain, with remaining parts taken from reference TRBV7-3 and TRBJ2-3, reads GAGVSQTPSNKVTEKGKYVELRCDPISGHTALYWYRQSLGQGPEFLIYFQGTGAADDSGLPNDRFFAVRPEGSVSTLKIQRTERGDSAVYLCASSPAPADTQYFGPGTRLTVL.

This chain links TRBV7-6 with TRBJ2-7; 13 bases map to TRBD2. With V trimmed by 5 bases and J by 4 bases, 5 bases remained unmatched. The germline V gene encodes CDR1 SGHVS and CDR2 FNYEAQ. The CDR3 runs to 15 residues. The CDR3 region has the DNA TGTGCCAGCAGCCTACTAGCGGGGGGGCCGTACGAGCAGTACTTC. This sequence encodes CASSLLAGGPYEQYF.

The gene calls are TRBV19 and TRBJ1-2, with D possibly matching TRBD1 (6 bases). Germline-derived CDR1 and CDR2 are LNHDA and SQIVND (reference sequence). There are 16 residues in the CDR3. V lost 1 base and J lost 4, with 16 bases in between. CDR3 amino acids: CASSIVGQTSRYGYTF. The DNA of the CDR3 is TGTGCCAGTAGTATAGTAGGACAGACGAGCCGCTATGGCTACACCTTC.

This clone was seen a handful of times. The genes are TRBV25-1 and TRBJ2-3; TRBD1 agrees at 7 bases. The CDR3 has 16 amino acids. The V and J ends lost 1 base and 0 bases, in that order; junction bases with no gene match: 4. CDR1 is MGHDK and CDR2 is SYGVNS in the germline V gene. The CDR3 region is CASSEWSRGSTDTQYF. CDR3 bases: TGTGCCAGCAGTGAATGGAGCAGGGGGAGCACAGATACGCAGTATTTT.

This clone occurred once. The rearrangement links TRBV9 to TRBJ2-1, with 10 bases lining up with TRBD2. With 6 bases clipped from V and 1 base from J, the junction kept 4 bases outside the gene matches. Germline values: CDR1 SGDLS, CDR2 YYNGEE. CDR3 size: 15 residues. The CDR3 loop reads CASTASGSSYNEQFF. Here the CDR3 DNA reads TGTGCCAGCACCGCTAGCGGGAGTTCCTACAATGAGCAGTTCTTC.